The present T cell receptor beta chain was sequenced within a study of T cell repertoires in cytomegalovirus infection. Study background: Selection of CMV epitopes for the study included recently identified HLA-C-restricted and well-studied HLA-B-restricted ones. Signatures in public TCR beta sequences pointed to both CMV infection and matching HLA type.

Germline assignment: CDR1 ENHRY and CDR2 SYGVKD. The V and J ends lost 8 bases and 1 base respectively, with 14 bases between them. CDR3 size: 14 residues. TCRdb redid the calling of the reads with MiXCR, one entry per CDR3 protein. The sample holds some 310,000 distinct CDR3 sequences; 25% are singletons and the top ten take about an eighth. Regarding the study as a whole: The study found HLA-C-restricted CMV-specific TCR beta clonotypes dominating the ex vivo response.

This clonotype was seen more than once but under ten times. Antigen: not known. Here the sequenced sample was cultured PBMCs, taken from culture after CMV antigen stimulation. The clonotype originates from a human donor in good health (CMV status not recorded). Some clones in this sample may be carry-over from other donors' samples. V gene TRBV10-3 combines with J gene TRBJ1-2; D unresolved. The DNA of the CDR3 is TGTGCCATCTCCCCCGGGTCCTATAACTATGGCTACACCTTC. Its protein is CAISPGSYNYGYTF.